These T cell receptor beta chains were read from a single sample in a study of blood T cell repertoires in COVID-19. Libraries were prepared by immunoSEQ multiplex PCR; TCRdb keeps only in-frame clonotypes and omits some of them. The data hold 250,000 or so clones, with around 90% observed a single time. The sequenced sample was peripheral blood. These receptors originate from a man aged 25 to 40 with COVID-19, enrolled during active disease. Both conserved end residues are part of each CDR3.

j_call | cdr3_length | v_call | cdr3_aa
TRBJ1-2 | 14 | TRBV6-5 | CASSYGGANYGYTF
TRBJ1-1 | 14 | TRBV18 | CASSLQGRNTEAFF
TRBJ1-6 | 14 | TRBV5-4 | CASSLDRTNSPLHF
TRBJ1-1 | 12 | TRBV11-3 | CASSVGTGEAFF
TRBJ2-2 | 14 | TRBV19 | CASSIRGLTGELFF
TRBJ1-2 | 14 | TRBV9 | CASSVKQGLYGYTF
TRBJ1-2 | 13 | TRBV10-3 | CAISEGQIDGYTF
TRBJ1-3 | 15 | TRBV19 | CASSILWTGGNTIYF
TRBJ1-2 | 12 | TRBV19 | CASRQGDYGYTF
TRBJ1-1 | 13 | TRBV5-1 | CASSFGLNTEAFF
TRBJ1-1 | 15 | TRBV6-5 | CASRRTGWADTEAFF
TRBJ2-1 | 15 | TRBV12-5 | CASGSGLAETNEQFF
TRBJ2-4 | 17 | TRBV18 | CASSPPSGGRFENIQYF
TRBJ1-2 | 15 | TRBV5-1 | CASSPESGSIYGYTF
TRBJ1-2 | 14 | TRBV4-1 | CASSRPGTGFGYTF
TRBJ1-1 | 14 | TRBV10-3 | CAISESKGALEAFF
TRBJ2-3 | 16 | TRBV4-1 | CASSQEDRVGADTQYF
TRBJ1-6 | 13 | TRBV30 | CAWRVGSNSPLHF
TRBJ2-3 | 15 | TRBV11-3 | CASSRGGSSTDTQYF
TRBJ1-1 | 15 | TRBV5-1 | CASSLAGTMNTEAFF
TRBJ1-5 | 15 | TRBV7-9 | CASSPPGLSVQPQHF
TRBJ1-1 | 15 | TRBV10-2 | CASTDRGTGNTEAFF
TRBJ2-2 | 16 | TRBV5-1 | CASSLNYRGRTGELFF
TRBJ2-7 | 14 | TRBV5-5 | CASSSRQGSYEQYF
TRBJ1-1 | 17 | TRBV6-1 | CASSEYLLGGLNTEAFF
TRBJ2-7 | 14 | TRBV2 | CASSEQGGPYEQYF
TRBJ2-2 | 15 | TRBV5-1 | CASTRGTGNTGELFF
TRBJ2-5 | 11 | TRBV20-1 | CSADTQETQYF
TRBJ1-3 | 15 | TRBV10-2 | CASSEPTGIGDTIYF
TRBJ2-1 | 14 | TRBV30 | CAWSPASSYNEQFF